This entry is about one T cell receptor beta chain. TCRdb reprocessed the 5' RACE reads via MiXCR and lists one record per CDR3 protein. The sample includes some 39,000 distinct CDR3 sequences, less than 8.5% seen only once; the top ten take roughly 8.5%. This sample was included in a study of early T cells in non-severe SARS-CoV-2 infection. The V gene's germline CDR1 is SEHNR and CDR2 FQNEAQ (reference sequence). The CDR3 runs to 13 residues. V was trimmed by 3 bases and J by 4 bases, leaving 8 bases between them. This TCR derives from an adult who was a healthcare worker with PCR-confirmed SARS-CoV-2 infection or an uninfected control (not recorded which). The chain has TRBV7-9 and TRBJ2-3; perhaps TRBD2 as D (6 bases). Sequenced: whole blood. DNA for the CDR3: TGTGCCAGCAGCTTGGACTATTCAGATACGCAGTATTTT. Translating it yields CASSLDYSDTQYF.